These 24 T cell receptor beta chains were all obtained from the same sample, sequenced in a study of blood T cell repertoires in COVID-19. TCRdb's table, derived via immunoSEQ multiplex PCR, lists solely in-frame clones and lacks some. There are under 150,000 clones in the sample; approximately 91% occur only once, and over 2% lies in the top ten. Sequenced: peripheral blood. The receptors originated from a human donor in a cohort sampled during active COVID-19.

V usage is TRBV21-1 and J usage is TRBJ2-7; the DNA was not used to check the table's D call, TRBD1. TRBV21-1 is annotated as a pseudogene. The CDR3 has 14 amino acids. The CDR3, as DNA: TGTGCCAGCAGCAGCCGGGACAGGGCCTACGAGCAGTACTTC. Translating it yields CASSSRDRAYEQYF.

The CDR3 sequence: CASSADRDRGQGQYF. The CDR3 region has the DNA TGTGCCAGCTCAGCCGATCGGGACAGGGGGCAAGGGCAGTACTTC. The chain recombines TRBV18 with TRBJ2-7, with 12 bases matching TRBD1. This CDR3 contains 15 residues. Germline V gene lookup returns CDR1 KGHSH and CDR2 LQKENI. The ends lost 5 bases at V and 9 bases at J; junction bases unmatched: 11.

The V and J genes are TRBV3-1 (or the pseudogene TRBV3-2) and TRBJ1-1; D perhaps matches TRBD1 (5 bases). The V end lost 6 bases, the J end lost 5 bases, and 19 bases lay between the germline ends. CDR3 size: 15 residues. Germline V gives CDR1 LGHDT, CDR2 YNNKEL (reference sequence). The CDR3 spells CASRELGGKRTEAFF. Written as DNA, the CDR3 is TGTGCCAGCAGAGAGTTGGGGGGGAAGAGGACTGAAGCTTTCTTT.

The V gene is TRBV28, the J gene TRBJ1-4; D is unresolved. CDR1 is MDHEN and CDR2 is SYDVKM in the germline V gene. This CDR3 is built from 12 residues. Trimming left V 7 bases short and J 3 bases short, with 6 bases between. DNA for the CDR3: TGTGCCAGCATTTCAGCTAATGAAAAACTGTTTTTT. It is translated as CASISANEKLFF. The full variable domain, in which reference TRBV28 and TRBJ1-4 provide the parts outside the CDR3, is DVKVTQSSRYLVKRTGEKVFLECVQDMDHENMFWYRQDPGLGLRLIYFSYDVKMKEKGDIPEGYSVSREKKERFSLILESASTNQTSMYLCASISANEKLFFGSGTQLSVL.

This rearrangement joins TRBV5-5 to TRBJ2-5; the match to TRBD1 covers 9 bases. CDR3 length equals 15 residues. Germline CDR1 is SGHKS and CDR2 is YYEKEE (reference sequence). The J segment lost 4 bases and the V segment lost 1 base, leaving 5 bases of the junction unmatched. The CDR3 is CASSLTGGLGETQYF. For the CDR3, the DNA is TGTGCCAGCAGCTTGACAGGGGGCTTAGGAGAGACCCAGTACTTC.

This clone was observed a single time. This chain joins TRBV7-9 and TRBJ2-3, with 11 bases matching TRBD2. The ends lost 4 bases at V and 1 base at J; junction bases unmatched: 7. The CDR3 has 17 amino acids. Germline lookup yields CDR1 SEHNR and CDR2 FQNEAQ (reference sequence). CDR3 DNA sequence: TGTGCCAGCAGCTCATTAGCGGGAGGGCCGCGCACAGATACGCAGTATTTT. It yields the protein CASSSLAGGPRTDTQYF.

This chain connects TRBV10-3 to TRBJ1-1, with TRBD1 identical over 7 bases. Losses at the gene ends were 5 bases for V and 1 base for J; bases not matched to a gene: 7. The CDR3 consists of 15 residues. Germline assignment: CDR1 ENHRY and CDR2 SYGVKD. DNA for the CDR3: TGTGCCATCAGTAGGGACAGCCCGAGGAACACTGAAGCTTTCTTT. It codes for CAISRDSPRNTEAFF.

The chain combines TRBV19 with TRBJ2-7; 8 positions match TRBD2. CDR3 length: 14 amino acids. CDR1 is LNHDA and CDR2 is SQIVND in the germline V gene (reference sequence). Unmatched junction bases numbered 3, after V lost 3 bases and J lost 2 bases. The CDR3 reads CASSIFGGAYEQYF. In nucleotides, the CDR3 is TGTGCCAGTAGTATTTTCGGGGGGGCCTACGAGCAGTACTTC.

The chain has TRBV3-1 (or the pseudogene TRBV3-2) and TRBJ2-7; D not resolved. Trimming shortened V by 4 bases and J by 6 bases, and 10 bases separated the two germline ends. The CDR3 has 12 amino acids. The germline V gene has CDR1 LGHDT and CDR2 YNNKEL (reference sequence). DNA for the CDR3: TGTGCCAGCAGCCCCCTATCGGGCGAGCAGTACTTC. Amino acids: CASSPLSGEQYF.

The rearrangement joins TRBV9 to TRBJ1-6; D call uncertain. Germline-derived CDR1 and CDR2 are SGDLS and YYNGEE. V lost 1 base and J 7 bases, leaving 9 bases between the germline ends. The CDR3 runs to 14 residues. CDR3 protein: CASSVIAENSPLHF. CDR3 DNA sequence: TGTGCCAGCAGCGTAATAGCTGAAAATTCACCCCTCCACTTT. The full variable domain, rest sourced from reference TRBV9 and TRBJ1-6, is DSGVTQTPKHLITATGQRVTLRCSPRSGDLSVYWYQQSLDQGLQFLIQYYNGEERAKGNILERFSAQQFPDLHSELNLSSLELGDSALYFCASSVIAENSPLHFGNGTRLTVT.

The chain links TRBV28 to TRBJ1-2; D perhaps matches TRBD1 (6 bases). The V and J ends lost 6 bases and 8 bases respectively, with 34 bases between them. Per germline, CDR1 MDHEN and CDR2 SYDVKM. CDR3 length equals 19 residues. The CDR3 DNA follows: TGTGCCAGCAGCCGAGGCCGGGGGGCACCTACCTCCGCATTATACGGCTACACCTTC. Translating it yields CASSRGRGAPTSALYGYTF.

V and J are TRBV19 and TRBJ2-6; unclear D gene. V was pared by 4 bases and J by 0 bases, with 19 bases between. The CDR3 contains 19 residues. Germline CDR1 is LNHDA and CDR2 is SQIVND (reference sequence). CDR3 in DNA: TGTGCCAGTAGTAAATCCTACGGTGGAGAGAGCTCTGGGGCCAACGTCCTGACTTTC. The encoded protein is CASSKSYGGESSGANVLTF.

There are a few counts of this clone. V usage is TRBV11-2 and J usage is TRBJ1-5; no clear D gene. Germline CDR1 is SGHAT and CDR2 is FQNNGV. The V and J ends lost 0 bases and 6 bases respectively, with 6 bases between them. This CDR3 has 13 residues. The CDR3 DNA reads as TGTGCCAGCAGCTTAGATAGAGGTCAGCCCCAGCATTTT. Translated: CASSLDRGQPQHF.

The chain is built from TRBV27 and TRBJ1-4; D may be TRBD1 (5 bases). In germline, CDR1 is MNHEY, CDR2 SMNVEV (reference sequence). This CDR3 has 16 amino acids. V dropped 1 base and J dropped 0 bases, with 9 bases sitting between them. The CDR3: CASSLLGGSTNEKLFF. CDR3 DNA sequence: TGTGCCAGCAGTTTATTGGGGGGATCAACTAATGAAAAACTGTTTTTT.

This clone was observed a few times. The chain uses TRBV4-3 and TRBJ1-5; TRBD1 matches at 10 bases. The J segment lost 6 bases and the V segment lost 4 bases, leaving 3 bases of the junction unmatched. The germline V gene has CDR1 LGHNA and CDR2 YSLEER. The CDR3 contains 14 residues. The CDR3 sequence is CASSPRTGGQPQHF. The CDR3 DNA is TGCGCCAGCAGCCCCCGGACAGGGGGTCAGCCCCAGCATTTT.

The rearrangement joins TRBV29-1 to TRBJ2-7; TRBD2 is a possible D gene (6 bases). Per the germline V gene, CDR1 is SQVTM and CDR2 is ANQGSEA. The CDR3 has 11 residues. Trimming took 1 base from V and 7 from J, leaving 8 bases between them. Written as DNA, the CDR3 is TGCAGCGTTGAAGCGGCGGGGGAGCAGTACTTC. Amino acids: CSVEAAGEQYF.

A single count supports this clone. This chain links TRBV10-3 with TRBJ1-4; no clear D gene. Germline CDR1 and CDR2: ENHRY and SYGVKD. The CDR3 length is 16 residues. V lost 0 bases and J 1 base, leaving 9 bases between the germline ends. CDR3 residues: CAISESAGRTNEKLFF. The CDR3 DNA sequence: TGTGCCATCAGTGAGTCGGCAGGTAGAACTAATGAAAAACTGTTTTTT.

This chain connects TRBV5-1 to TRBJ2-5; weak D call: TRBD1 (6 bases). CDR3 size: 13 residues. Trimming removed 4 bases from V and 2 bases from J, with 9 bases in between. Germline values: CDR1 SGHRS, CDR2 YFSETQ. The CDR3 DNA reads TGCGCCAGCAGCCGACAGGAGCAAGAGACCCAGTACTTC. Amino acid sequence: CASSRQEQETQYF.

This chain joins TRBV7-9 and TRBJ1-1; tentative D call: TRBD1 (5 bases). Per germline, CDR1 SEHNR and CDR2 FQNEAQ (reference sequence). There are 16 residues in the CDR3. The V gene lost 3 bases and the J gene lost 1 base, with 15 bases spanning the gap. CDR3 nucleotide sequence: TGTGCCAGCAGCTTCCGAGCCGGGACTCCGAACACTGAAGCTTTCTTT. It is translated as CASSFRAGTPNTEAFF.

The chain combines TRBV19 with TRBJ2-7; TRBD1 matches at 8 bases. The CDR3 loop spans 14 amino acids. Germline values: CDR1 LNHDA, CDR2 SQIVND (reference sequence). The J segment lost 3 bases and the V segment lost 8 bases, leaving 9 bases of the junction unmatched. DNA of the CDR3: TGTGCCAGTGCTAGAGGACAGGGTCTCTACGAGCAGTACTTC. Protein sequence: CASARGQGLYEQYF.

This clone has just one count. The V gene is TRBV6-2 or TRBV6-3, the J gene TRBJ2-6; TRBD1 aligns across 7 bases. Germline CDR1 reads MNHEY; CDR2 reads SVGEGT. The CDR3 covers 16 residues. The V and J ends lost 2 bases and 0 bases, in that order; junction bases with no gene match: 1. The chain's CDR3 is CASSYPGGSGANVLTF. The CDR3 coding sequence is TGTGCCAGCAGTTACCCAGGGGGCTCTGGGGCCAACGTCCTGACTTTC.

This clone was detected only once. The V call is TRBV7-9, the J call TRBJ1-1; a possible D gene is TRBD1 (5 bases). V was trimmed by 0 bases and J by 1 base, leaving 9 bases between them. Per germline, CDR1 SEHNR and CDR2 FQNEAQ (reference sequence). This CDR3 region has 15 residues. As DNA, the CDR3 is TGTGCCAGCAGCTTAGCGGCAGGACAGAACACTGAAGCTTTCTTT. Translation gives CASSLAAGQNTEAFF.

V is TRBV5-1 and J is TRBJ1-5; D is ambiguous. CDR3 length: 13 amino acids. Germline V gives CDR1 SGHRS, CDR2 YFSETQ. Trimming took off 0 bases at V and 8 bases at J, with 9 bases between the two ends. CDR3 sequence (DNA): TGCGCCAGCAGCTTGGCAGGAATCGAGCCCCAGCATTTT. Translation: CASSLAGIEPQHF.

The chain has TRBV7-6 and TRBJ2-2, with D possibly matching TRBD1 (6 bases). CDR3 length equals 16 residues. CDR1 and CDR2 from the germline V gene are SGHVS and FNYEAQ. V was pared by 3 bases and J by 7 bases, with 18 bases between. DNA of the CDR3: TGTGCCAGCAGCTTTAACAGGGACAACACGGGCGGGGAGCTGTTTTTT. Its translation is CASSFNRDNTGGELFF.